This paragraph reports one TCR beta chain. The record originates from a study of CD8 T cells in Susac syndrome. This CDR3 comprises 13 residues. Germline V gene sequence: CDR1 MNHEY, CDR2 SMNVEV (reference sequence). Trimming removed 6 bases at V and 3 bases at J, with 9 bases between. Random hexamers primed reverse transcription of roughly 0.5 to 1 ug RNA. immunoSEQ multiplex PCR amplified TCR beta CDR3 across 54 Vbeta, 13 Jbeta. TCRdb called the immunoSEQ multiplex PCR reads again in MiXCR, with one record for every CDR3 protein. This sample has some 160,000 distinct CDR3 sequences, with 94% found just once.

The specimen was CD4+ T cells from PBMCs. The V call is TRBV27, the J call TRBJ1-5; D gene uncertain. This clonotype was sampled from a human donor with Susac syndrome. The DNA for the CDR3 is TGTGCCAGCAGGCCCGGGAACAATCAGCCCCAGCATTTT. Translation gives CASRPGNNQPQHF.